This TCR beta chain was sequenced for a study of cytomegalovirus exposure and HLA in healthy donors. Findings and limits, study-wide: In a later analysis, the majority of CMV-associated beta chains seemingly showed HLA restriction.

A note on this clone: Its antigen is as yet unknown.

This CDR3 is built from 12 residues. V was shortened by 0 bases and J by 5 bases, with 5 bases between the two germline ends. The V gene's germline CDR1 is LGHNA and CDR2 YNFKEQ. PCR used 60 Vbeta primers and 13 Jbeta primers. TCRdb's table, derived via immunoSEQ multiplex PCR, lists solely in-frame clones and lacks some. Recorded for this sample: roughly 100,000 clones. The chain couples TRBV4-2 to TRBJ2-7; D is unresolved. The clonotype originates from a woman in her 30s in good health and CMV-seronegative. The source material was PBMCs. The CDR3 coding sequence is TGTGCCAGCAGCCAAGACTACCACGAGCAGTACTTC. It specifies CASSQDYHEQYF.